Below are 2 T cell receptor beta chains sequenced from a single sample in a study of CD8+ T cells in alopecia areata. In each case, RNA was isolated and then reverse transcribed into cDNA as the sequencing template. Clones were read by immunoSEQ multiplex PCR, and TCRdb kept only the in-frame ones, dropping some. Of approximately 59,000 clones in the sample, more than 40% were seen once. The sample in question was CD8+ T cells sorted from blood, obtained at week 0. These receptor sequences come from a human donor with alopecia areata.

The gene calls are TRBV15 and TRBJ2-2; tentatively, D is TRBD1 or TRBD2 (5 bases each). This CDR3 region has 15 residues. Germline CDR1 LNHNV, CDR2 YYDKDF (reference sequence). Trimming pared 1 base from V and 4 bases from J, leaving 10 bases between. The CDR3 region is CATSRGRGLTGELFF. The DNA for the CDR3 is TGTGCCACCAGCAGAGGTCGGGGCCTCACCGGGGAGCTGTTTTTT.

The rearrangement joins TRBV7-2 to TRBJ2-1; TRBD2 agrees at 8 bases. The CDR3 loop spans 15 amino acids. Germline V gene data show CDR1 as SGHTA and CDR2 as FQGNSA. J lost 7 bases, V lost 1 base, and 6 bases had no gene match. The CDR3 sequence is CASSLGPTGGNEQFF. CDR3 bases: TGTGCCAGCAGCTTAGGACCGACGGGAGGGAATGAGCAGTTCTTC.